The 21 T cell receptor beta chains given below trace back to one sample, sequenced in a study of cytomegalovirus exposure and HLA in healthy donors. Amplification used 60 Vbeta primers and 13 Jbeta primers. The protocol was immunoSEQ multiplex PCR, while the TCRdb copy is restricted to in-frame clones and leaves out a portion. The data show 110,000 to 150,000 clones, roughly 80% seen once. Sequences were obtained from PBMCs. The receptors originated from a man aged 40-49 years in good health and CMV-seronegative.

The chain has TRBV7-3 and TRBJ2-2; 12 positions agree with TRBD2. The CDR3 spans 15 residues. The junction had 2 bases not matched to a gene; V was cut back by 5 bases and J by 4 bases. Germline CDR1 and CDR2: SGHTA and FQGTGA. The CDR3 DNA follows: TGTGCCAGCAGCACTAGCGGGGGGTTCACCGGGGAGCTGTTTTTT. As protein: CASSTSGGFTGELFF.

A note on this clone: At one end the junction does not follow the germline gene, possibly because of a read error. The chain employs TRBV15 and TRBJ1-5, with a possible D match to TRBD1 (5 bases). Germline lookup yields CDR1 LNHNV and CDR2 YYDKDF (reference sequence). This CDR3 contains 19 residues. CDR3 loop: CATSRGNEEKGLSTQPQHF. The DNA for the CDR3 is TGTGCCACCAGCAGAGGAAATGAGGAGAAGGGGCTAAGCACTCAGCCCCAGCATTTT.

V gene TRBV6-1 combines with J gene TRBJ2-2; 7 bases match TRBD1. V was clipped by 6 bases and J by 6 bases; unmatched bases: 7. The germline gives CDR1 MNHNS, CDR2 SASEGT. The CDR3 runs to 14 residues. Written as DNA, the CDR3 is TGTGCCAGCAGGGTCGGGACAGTCGCCGGGGAGCTGTTTTTT. This encodes CASRVGTVAGELFF.

The DNA of the CDR3 is TGTGCCAGCAGTGAGGGAGAAGGCAGAAACACCATATATTTT. It yields the protein CASSEGEGRNTIYF. The chain couples TRBV25-1 to TRBJ1-3; D unclear. Trimming took 3 bases from V and 5 from J, leaving 11 bases between them. The CDR3 contains 14 residues. Germline V gives CDR1 MGHDK, CDR2 SYGVNS. The entire variable domain, with the rest obtained from reference TRBV25-1 and TRBJ1-3, is as follows: EADIYQTPRYLVIGTGKKITLECSQTMGHDKMYWYQQDPGMELHLIHYSYGVNSTEKGDLSSESTVSRIRTEHFPLTLESARPSHTSQYLCASSEGEGRNTIYFGEGSWLTVV.

This clone has a count of ten or more. The V and J genes are TRBV10-3 and TRBJ2-7; 8 bases line up with TRBD1. Per the germline V gene, CDR1 is ENHRY and CDR2 is SYGVKD. J lost 4 bases, V lost 7 bases, and 9 bases had no gene match. The CDR3 has 14 amino acids. The CDR3 is CAIMTPGGRYEQYF. The DNA for the CDR3 is TGTGCCATCATGACACCAGGGGGCAGGTACGAGCAGTACTTC.

This clone was seen only a few times. The V and J genes are TRBV4-1 and TRBJ2-1, with TRBD1 matching over 10 bases. CDR1 and CDR2 (germline): MGHRA, YSYEKL. Trimming took 3 bases from V and 7 from J; bases not matched to a gene: 6. This CDR3 has 15 amino acids. Written as DNA, the CDR3 is TGCGCCAGCAGCCACGCGGGACAGGGGACGAATGAGCAGTTCTTC. Its protein is CASSHAGQGTNEQFF.

The chain links TRBV5-1 to TRBJ1-4; 7 nucleotides align to TRBD1. The CDR3 is 15 residues long. CDR1 and CDR2 (germline): SGHRS, YFSETQ. V trimming: 1 base; J trimming: 2 bases; junction bases outside the gene matches: 2. The CDR3 DNA reads TGCGCCAGCAGCTTGAAGGGGGCGACTAATGAAAAACTGTTTTTT. Its translation is CASSLKGATNEKLFF.

In nucleotides, the CDR3 is TGTGCCAGCAGTTTACGAGACGACAGGAGAAGCTCCTACGAGCAGTACTTC. Its protein is CASSLRDDRRSSYEQYF. The chain has TRBV28 and TRBJ2-7, with D tentatively TRBD1 (6 bases). Germline V gene data show CDR1 as MDHEN and CDR2 as SYDVKM. The CDR3 totals 17 residues. Between the trimmed V and J ends, which lost 2 bases and 0 bases, there was a span of 17 bases.

The CDR3 spells CASSSLDYPRDTDTQYF. CDR3 DNA sequence: TGTGCCAGCAGTTCCCTGGACTATCCAAGAGACACAGATACGCAGTATTTT. This rearrangement joins TRBV27 to TRBJ2-3, with a tentative D call TRBD2 (6 bases). The CDR3 has 17 residues. CDR1 and CDR2 from the germline V gene are MNHEY and SMNVEV (reference sequence). The V gene lost 4 bases and the J gene lost 2 bases, with 19 bases spanning the gap.

The V gene is TRBV5-1, the J gene TRBJ2-1; a weak D match, TRBD2 (6 bases). Trimming cost V 4 bases and J 8 bases, with 16 bases left between them. Germline values: CDR1 SGHRS, CDR2 YFSETQ. The length of the CDR3 is 14 residues. This CDR3 reads CASSPQASEDEQFF. The DNA of the CDR3 is TGCGCCAGCAGCCCCCAGGCTAGCGAGGATGAGCAGTTCTTC.

This chain joins TRBV7-6 and TRBJ2-7, with D perhaps TRBD2 (6 bases). Trimming removed 6 bases from V and 0 bases from J, with 9 bases in between. Per germline, CDR1 SGHVS and CDR2 FNYEAQ. The CDR3 totals 13 residues. The chain's CDR3 is CASSRGSSYEQYF. CDR3 nucleotides: TGTGCCAGCAGTCGGGGGAGCTCCTACGAGCAGTACTTC.

This sequence joins TRBV11-3 and TRBJ2-2, with TRBD1 matching over 9 bases. The CDR3 runs to 15 residues. J lost 7 bases, V lost 5 bases, and 8 bases had no gene match. CDR1 is SGHNT, CDR2 YENEEA, per germline. CDR3 nucleotides: TGTGCCAGCAGCCCTCGGGACAGGGAAGACGGGGAGCTGTTTTTT. Its protein is CASSPRDREDGELFF. The full variable domain, rest sourced from reference TRBV11-3 and TRBJ2-2, is EAGVVQSPRYKIIEKKQPVAFWCNPISGHNTLYWYLQNLGQGPELLIRYENEEAVDDSQLPKDRFSAERLKGVDSTLKIQPAELGDSAVYLCASSPRDREDGELFFGEGSRLTVL.

This rearrangement joins TRBV25-1 to TRBJ1-6; D possibly corresponds to TRBD1 (5 bases). CDR3 length: 14 amino acids. Germline CDR1 MGHDK, CDR2 SYGVNS. V dropped 5 bases and J dropped 9 bases, with 14 bases sitting between them. The CDR3 DNA reads as TGTGCCAGCAGTAGGGGTCAGTTGGGTTCACCCCTCCACTTT. It specifies CASSRGQLGSPLHF. The full variable domain, in which reference TRBV25-1 and TRBJ1-6 provide the parts outside the CDR3, is EADIYQTPRYLVIGTGKKITLECSQTMGHDKMYWYQQDPGMELHLIHYSYGVNSTEKGDLSSESTVSRIRTEHFPLTLESARPSHTSQYLCASSRGQLGSPLHFGNGTRLTVT.

This rearrangement joins TRBV5-1 to TRBJ1-1; a weak D match, TRBD1 (6 bases). Trimming removed 4 bases from V and 2 bases from J, with 15 bases in between. Germline lookup yields CDR1 SGHRS and CDR2 YFSETQ. There are 15 residues in the CDR3. CDR3 sequence: CASSRSQGPNTEAFF. The CDR3 nucleotides are TGCGCCAGCAGCCGGTCACAGGGCCCCAACACTGAAGCTTTCTTT.

Of note for this clone: The DNA is omitted, as the CDR3 cannot be located on it reliably, and the CDR3 follows TCRdb's listing. V is TRBV28 and J is TRBJ2-1; the tabulated D call, TRBD1, remains unverified against the DNA. Germline-derived CDR1 and CDR2 are MDHEN and SYDVKM. A total of 16 residues make up the CDR3, ends included. This CDR3 is CASSLWGLGTGGLLFF.

The V gene is TRBV19, the J gene TRBJ2-5; 7 nucleotides align to TRBD1. Trimming removed 2 bases from V and 10 bases from J; junction bases left unmatched: 7. Germline loops: CDR1 LNHDA, CDR2 SQIVND (reference sequence). The CDR3 has 13 residues. The CDR3 DNA sequence: TGTGCCAGTAGTATATCTACAGGGGCCGGCCAGTACTTC. Translating gives CASSISTGAGQYF.

The V call is TRBV21-1, the J call TRBJ2-3; TRBD2 is taken as the D call from the table, unchecked against the DNA. TRBV21-1 is shown as a pseudogene. The CDR3 consists of 15 residues. CDR3 DNA sequence: TGTGCCAGCCCGGGGGACGGAGCTAGCACAGATACGCAGTATTTT. It encodes CASPGDGASTDTQYF.

As concerns this clone: A read error may account for a junction end that differs from germline. This sequence joins TRBV7-9 and TRBJ2-5, with D perhaps matching TRBD2 (5 bases). CDR1 and CDR2 from the germline V gene are SEHNR and FQNEAQ (reference sequence). The CDR3 extends over 13 amino acids. CDR3 DNA: TGTTCCAGCAGCTTTCCACTAGGGGAGACCCAGTACTTC. This sequence encodes CSSSFPLGETQYF.

The V call is TRBV12-5, the J call TRBJ2-5; 7 positions match TRBD1. Germline CDR1 is LGHNT and CDR2 is FRNRAP. The length of the CDR3 is 12 residues. Unmatched junction bases numbered 2, after V lost 8 bases and J lost 2 bases. CDR3 sequence: CASTRGQETQYF. The CDR3 region has the DNA TGTGCTAGTACCAGGGGGCAAGAGACCCAGTACTTC.

This chain joins TRBV5-1 and TRBJ2-7, with TRBD1 matching 10 bases. V was pared by 0 bases and J by 2 bases, with 5 bases of the junction left unmatched. The CDR3 runs 16 residues. Per germline, CDR1 SGHRS and CDR2 YFSETQ. The DNA of the CDR3 is TGCGCCAGCAGCTTGGCCCGGGGGACAGGGGCCTACGAGCAGTACTTC. This encodes CASSLARGTGAYEQYF.

The rearrangement uses TRBV29-1 and TRBJ1-6, with TRBD1 identical over 8 bases. CDR3 size: 13 residues. Germline V lookup: CDR1 SQVTM, CDR2 ANQGSEA. Trimming at V came to 5 bases and at J to 7 bases, leaving 4 bases not matched to a gene. CDR3 sequence reads: CSVRTGSNSPLHF. The CDR3, as DNA: TGCAGCGTTCGGACAGGGTCCAATTCACCCCTCCACTTT.